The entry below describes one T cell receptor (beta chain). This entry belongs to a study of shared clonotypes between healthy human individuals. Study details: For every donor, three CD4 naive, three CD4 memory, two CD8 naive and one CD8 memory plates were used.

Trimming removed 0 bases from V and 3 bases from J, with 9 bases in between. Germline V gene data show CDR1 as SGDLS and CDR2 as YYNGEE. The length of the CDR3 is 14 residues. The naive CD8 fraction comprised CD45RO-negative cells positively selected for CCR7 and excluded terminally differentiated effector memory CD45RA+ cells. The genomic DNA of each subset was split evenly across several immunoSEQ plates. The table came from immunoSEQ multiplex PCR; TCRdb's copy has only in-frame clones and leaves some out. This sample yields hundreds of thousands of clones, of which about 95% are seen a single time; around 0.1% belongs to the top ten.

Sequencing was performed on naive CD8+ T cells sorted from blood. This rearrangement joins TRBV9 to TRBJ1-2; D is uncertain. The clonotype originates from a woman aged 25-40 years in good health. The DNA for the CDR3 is TGTGCCAGCAGCGTAGGGGTCGGGTACTATGGCTACACCTTC. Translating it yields CASSVGVGYYGYTF. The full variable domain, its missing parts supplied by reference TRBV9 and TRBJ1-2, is DSGVTQTPKHLITATGQRVTLRCSPRSGDLSVYWYQQSLDQGLQFLIQYYNGEERAKGNILERFSAQQFPDLHSELNLSSLELGDSALYFCASSVGVGYYGYTFGSGTRLTVV.